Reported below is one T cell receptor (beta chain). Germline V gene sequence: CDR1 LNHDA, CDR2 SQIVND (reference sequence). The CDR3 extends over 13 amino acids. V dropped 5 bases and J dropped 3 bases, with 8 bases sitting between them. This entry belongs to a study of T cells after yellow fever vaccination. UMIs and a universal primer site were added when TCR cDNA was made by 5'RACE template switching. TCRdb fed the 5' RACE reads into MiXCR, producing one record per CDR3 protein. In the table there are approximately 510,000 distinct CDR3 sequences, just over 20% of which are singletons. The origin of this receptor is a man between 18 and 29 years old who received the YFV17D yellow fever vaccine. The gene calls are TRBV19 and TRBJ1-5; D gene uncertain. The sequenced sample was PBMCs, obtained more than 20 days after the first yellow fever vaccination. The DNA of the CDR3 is TGTGCCAGTAGTCGCGACGCCAATCAGCCCCAGCATTTT. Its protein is CASSRDANQPQHF.